The 9 T cell receptor beta chains in this list originate from one sample, sequenced in a study of T cell repertoires in cytomegalovirus infection. TCRdb re-analysed the reads in MiXCR, keeping a single row per CDR3 protein. Among 100,000 to 150,000 distinct CDR3 sequences listed, around 32% were seen once. No antigen is known for these receptors. This material consisted of CD8+ T cells from cultured PBMCs, taken from culture after CMV antigen stimulation. The receptors originated from a human donor in good health (CMV status not recorded). Some clones in this sample may be carry-over from other donors' samples.

This clonotype occurred a few times. The rearrangement uses TRBV7-6 and TRBJ2-3; no clear D gene. V was trimmed by 4 bases and J by 10 bases, leaving 15 bases between them. Germline V gene sequence: CDR1 SGHVS, CDR2 FNYEAQ. The length of the CDR3 is 13 residues. DNA of the CDR3: TGTGCCAGCAGCTCGGTAGATACTGATGCGCAGTATTTT. Encoded protein: CASSSVDTDAQYF.

This clonotype was counted many times. The chain employs TRBV5-6 and TRBJ2-7; weak D call: TRBD1 (6 bases). The CDR3 has 11 residues. Germline lookup yields CDR1 SGHDT and CDR2 YYEEEE. Trimming left V 3 bases short and J 7 bases short, with 8 bases between. The CDR3 loop is CASSSGQEQYF. DNA for the CDR3: TGTGCCAGCAGCTCCGGACAGGAGCAGTACTTC.

Remarks on this clonotype: With a much larger clone just one base away, this may be a read error. J is TRBJ1-5 and V is TRBV2, with D possibly matching TRBD1 (6 bases). Germline CDR1 is SNHLY and CDR2 is FYNNEI. The CDR3 extends over 15 amino acids. Trimming took 10 bases from V and 1 from J, leaving 17 bases between them. Here the CDR3 DNA reads TGTGCCAACAGGGAACTCGGGGGGAGCAATCAGCCCCAGCATTTT. Its translation is CANRELGGSNQPQHF.

CDR3 DNA: TGTGCCAGCAGTCCCCTCGAACTTGGGCAAGGAGCTTACGAGCAGTACTTC. Its protein product is CASSPLELGQGAYEQYF. The chain recombines TRBV27 with TRBJ2-7, with no clear D. The CDR3 extends over 17 amino acids. Trimming stripped 5 bases from V and 4 bases from J, with 24 bases between. Looked up from germline, CDR1 is MNHEY and CDR2 is SMNVEV (reference sequence).

In this sample, this clonotype turned up a few times. The V gene is TRBV27, the J gene TRBJ2-7; 8 nucleotides align to TRBD1. The CDR3 is 17 amino acids. Germline-derived CDR1 and CDR2 are MNHEY and SMNVEV (reference sequence). V was pared by 5 bases and J by 3 bases, with 15 bases of the junction left unmatched. CDR3 in amino acids: CASSAADRTGSIYEQYF. DNA for the CDR3: TGTGCCAGCAGTGCCGCCGACCGGACAGGGAGTATCTACGAGCAGTACTTC.

This chain uses TRBV19 with TRBJ1-1; unclear D gene. V shed 6 bases and J shed 4 bases, with 12 bases lying between them. CDR3 size: 13 residues. The V gene's germline CDR1 is LNHDA and CDR2 SQIVND (reference sequence). The CDR3 DNA reads TGTGCCAGTAGCCCCGCTAGTGGCACTGAAGCTTTCTTT. The encoded protein is CASSPASGTEAFF.

This clonotype was detected a few times. This chain links TRBV24-1 with TRBJ2-1, with no clear D. CDR1 is KGHDR, CDR2 SFDVKD, per germline. The V and J ends lost 2 bases and 9 bases respectively, with 7 bases between them. This CDR3 comprises 12 residues. CDR3: CATSDSAIEQFF. DNA of the CDR3: TGTGCCACCAGTGATTCCGCCATTGAGCAGTTCTTC.

The V and J genes are TRBV20-1 and TRBJ1-1; D unresolved. CDR1 is DFQATT and CDR2 is SNEGSKA in the germline V gene (reference sequence). This CDR3 has 17 residues. The germline V and J ends were trimmed by 1 base and 1 base, with 19 bases remaining between them. CDR3 sequence (DNA): TGCAGTGCTAGAGTCTCCTTGGACCGGCTCTCGAACACTGAAGCTTTCTTT. Encoded protein: CSARVSLDRLSNTEAFF.

This clonotype was counted at least ten times. This rearrangement joins TRBV7-2 to TRBJ2-1; a weak D match, TRBD2 (6 bases). CDR1 is SGHTA and CDR2 is FQGNSA in the germline V gene. The length of the CDR3 is 15 residues. Trimming removed 0 bases at V and 4 bases at J, with 10 bases between. The CDR3 region has the DNA TGTGCCAGCAGCTTAGCGGGGGGACCATACAATGAGCAGTTCTTC. This codes for CASSLAGGPYNEQFF.